This T cell receptor beta chain was captured by sequencing in a study of OX40 agonist ivuxolimab in advanced cancers. CDR3 size: 18 residues. J gave up 3 bases and V 4 bases, and 14 bases lay outside the gene matches. Germline V gene lookup returns CDR1 MDHEN and CDR2 SYDVKM. The data were produced by immunoSEQ multiplex PCR, yet TCRdb's version contains in-frame clones alone and is incomplete. The table includes some 42,000 clones, approximately 86% detected once. The source is an adult with an advanced solid tumor such as melanoma, head and neck, liver or kidney cancer. Sequencing used CD4+ or CD8+ T cells sorted from blood, obtained in a trial of the OX40 agonist ivuxolimab. The V and J genes are TRBV28 and TRBJ2-5, with TRBD1 matching over 10 bases. The CDR3 DNA follows: TGTGCCAGCAGTTCCGGGACAGGGGCTAGACTGGTAGAAGAGACCCAGTACTTC. It encodes CASSSGTGARLVEETQYF. The variable domain in full, completed from reference TRBV28 and TRBJ2-5, reads DVKVTQSSRYLVKRTGEKVFLECVQDMDHENMFWYRQDPGLGLRLIYFSYDVKMKEKGDIPEGYSVSREKKERFSLILESASTNQTSMYLCASSSGTGARLVEETQYFGPGTRLLVL.